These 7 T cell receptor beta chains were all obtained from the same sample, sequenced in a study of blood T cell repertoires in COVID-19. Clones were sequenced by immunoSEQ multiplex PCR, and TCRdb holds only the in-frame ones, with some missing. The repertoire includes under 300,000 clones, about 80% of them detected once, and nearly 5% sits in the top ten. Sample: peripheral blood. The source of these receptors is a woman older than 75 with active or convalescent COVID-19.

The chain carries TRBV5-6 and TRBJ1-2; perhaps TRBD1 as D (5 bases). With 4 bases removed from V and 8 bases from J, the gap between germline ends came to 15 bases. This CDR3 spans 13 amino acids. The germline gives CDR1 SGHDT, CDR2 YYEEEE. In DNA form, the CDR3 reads TGTGCCAGCAGCCCCCGCCCCAGGGTAGGCTACACCTTC. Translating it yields CASSPRPRVGYTF.

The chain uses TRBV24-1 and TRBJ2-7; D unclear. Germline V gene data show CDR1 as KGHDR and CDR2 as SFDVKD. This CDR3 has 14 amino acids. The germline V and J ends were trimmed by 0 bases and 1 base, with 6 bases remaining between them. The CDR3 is CATSDLKASYEQYF. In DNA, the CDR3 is TGTGCCACCAGTGATTTGAAAGCTTCCTACGAGCAGTACTTC.

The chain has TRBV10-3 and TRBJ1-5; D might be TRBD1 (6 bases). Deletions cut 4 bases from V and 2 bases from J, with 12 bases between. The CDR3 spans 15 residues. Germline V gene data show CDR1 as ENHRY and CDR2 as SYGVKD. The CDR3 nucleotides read TGTGCCATCAGTGCAGGGGTAGACGGCAATCAGCCCCAGCATTTT. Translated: CAISAGVDGNQPQHF.

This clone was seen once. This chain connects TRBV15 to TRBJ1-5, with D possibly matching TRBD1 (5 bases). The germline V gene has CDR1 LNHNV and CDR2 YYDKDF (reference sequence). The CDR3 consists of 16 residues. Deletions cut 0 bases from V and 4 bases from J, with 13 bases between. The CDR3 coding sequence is TGTGCCACCAGCAGAGACAAAACCCCAGGGAATCAGCCCCAGCATTTT. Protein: CATSRDKTPGNQPQHF.

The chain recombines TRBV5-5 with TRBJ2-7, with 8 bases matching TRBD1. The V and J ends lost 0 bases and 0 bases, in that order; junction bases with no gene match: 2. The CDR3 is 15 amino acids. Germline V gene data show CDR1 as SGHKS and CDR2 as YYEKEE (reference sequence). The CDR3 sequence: CASSLAGGISYEQYF. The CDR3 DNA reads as TGTGCCAGCAGCTTGGCAGGGGGCATCTCCTACGAGCAGTACTTC.

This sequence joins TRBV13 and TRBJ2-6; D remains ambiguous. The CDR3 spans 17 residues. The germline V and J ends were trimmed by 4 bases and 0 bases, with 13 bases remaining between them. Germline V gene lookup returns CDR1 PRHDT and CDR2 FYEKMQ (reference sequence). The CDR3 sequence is CASSSRTVLSGANVLTF. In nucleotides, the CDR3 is TGTGCCAGCAGCTCGAGAACTGTGCTCTCTGGGGCCAACGTCCTGACTTTC.

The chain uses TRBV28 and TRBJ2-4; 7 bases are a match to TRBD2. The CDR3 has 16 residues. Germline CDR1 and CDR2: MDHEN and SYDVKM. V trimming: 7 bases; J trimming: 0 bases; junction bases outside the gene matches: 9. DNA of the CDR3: TGTGCCAGCACACCACTAGCGCAGATAGCCAAAAACATTCAGTACTTC. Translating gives CASTPLAQIAKNIQYF.